This T cell receptor beta chain appears in the sequencing data of a study of cytomegalovirus exposure and HLA in healthy donors. TCRdb's table, derived via immunoSEQ multiplex PCR, lists solely in-frame clones and lacks some. There are some 140,000 clones in the sample; roughly nine tenths occur only once, and over 9% lies in the top ten. Whole-study findings and limits: According to a subsequent analysis, TCR clusters identified in the first cohort showed a tendency to co-occur across the approximately 130 validation repertoires. There were three CMV-associated chains whose specificity for CMV antigens was confirmed in vitro. Most TCR sequences showed up rarely, but some public TCRs showed up in many donors. Investigators reported 150 to 200 TCR beta chains as tied to cytomegalovirus.

Concerning this clone: The antigen is undetermined.

Sequences were obtained from PBMCs. The TCR originated in a woman aged 18-35 years in good health and CMV-seropositive.

CDR3 sequence: CASSVQGAASQYF. CDR3 bases: TGTGCCAGTAGTGTACAGGGGGCAGCGTCCCAGTACTTC. This chain joins TRBV19 and TRBJ2-5, with TRBD1 identical over 9 bases. The trim removed 5 bases at V and 9 bases at J, leaving 7 bases unmatched. Germline V gene sequence: CDR1 LNHDA, CDR2 SQIVND (reference sequence). CDR3 length: 13 residues.